The 17 T cell receptor beta chains presented below share a single source sample, sequenced in a study of blood T cell repertoires in COVID-19. Using immunoSEQ multiplex PCR, the repertoire was profiled, and TCRdb retains in-frame clones only, with some absent. The repertoire consists of about 100,000 clones, with 70% to 90% occurring once and the leading ten covering approximately 1.7%. Sequencing used peripheral blood. Every receptor here comes from a man at least 80 years old with acute or convalescent COVID-19.

This chain connects TRBV6-2 or TRBV6-3 to TRBJ2-7; 9 positions agree with TRBD1. Germline CDR1 is MNHEY and CDR2 is SVGEGT. CDR3 length: 18 amino acids. The junction had 11 bases not matched to a gene; V was cut back by 1 base and J by 1 base. DNA for the CDR3: TGTGCCAGCAGTTACTACAGGGGGCGACTCGAATCTTCCTACGAGCAGTACTTC. Protein: CASSYYRGRLESSYEQYF.

The CDR3 nucleotides are TGCAGTGCTAGTAGACTGACTTCCTACAATGAGCAGTTCTTC. Amino acids: CSASRLTSYNEQFF. The chain combines TRBV20-1 with TRBJ2-1; D unresolved. Germline CDR1 DFQATT, CDR2 SNEGSKA (reference sequence). This CDR3 is 14 amino acids long. Trimming took off 3 bases at V and 1 base at J, with 10 bases between the two ends.

The genes are TRBV28 and TRBJ2-4; 7 bases match TRBD1. The CDR3 loop spans 14 amino acids. The germline CDR1 and CDR2 sequences are MDHEN and SYDVKM. After removal of 4 bases from V and 6 bases from J, the junction contained 6 bases not matched to a gene. The CDR3 DNA is TGTGCCAGCAGTTCTGACAGGGTTGGAAACATTCAGTACTTC. It translates to CASSSDRVGNIQYF.

The chain is built from TRBV28 and TRBJ1-2; D may be TRBD1 (5 bases). The ends were cut back, 5 bases at V and 4 bases at J, with 20 bases in the middle. The CDR3 is made up of 16 amino acids. Per germline, CDR1 MDHEN and CDR2 SYDVKM. The CDR3 DNA follows: TGTGCCAGCAGTCCCCAATGGCCGACAGCAGTCTATGGCTACACCTTC. Protein product: CASSPQWPTAVYGYTF.

The chain is built from TRBV4-2 and TRBJ2-7, with D perhaps TRBD2 (5 bases). Trimming pared 0 bases from V and 1 base from J, leaving 10 bases between. This CDR3 comprises 15 residues. Germline V CDR1 and CDR2: LGHNA, YNFKEQ. The CDR3 DNA reads TGTGCCAGCAGCCAAGATGGGAGCGGATCCTACGAGCAGTACTTC. Translated: CASSQDGSGSYEQYF.

The rearrangement links TRBV19 to TRBJ1-6; D remains ambiguous. Germline CDR1 is LNHDA and CDR2 is SQIVND (reference sequence). The V end lost 8 bases, the J end lost 0 bases, and 5 bases lay between the germline ends. This CDR3 is built from 13 residues. Written as DNA, the CDR3 is TGTGCCAGTCGACACTCCTATAATTCACCCCTCCACTTT. Its protein product is CASRHSYNSPLHF.

This chain connects TRBV7-3 to TRBJ2-7; 11 nucleotides align to TRBD2. Germline V gene data show CDR1 as SGHTA and CDR2 as FQGTGA. The CDR3 consists of 15 residues. V lost 7 bases and J lost 0; bases outside the gene matches: 5. The CDR3 spells CASIFSGRDSYEQYF. The CDR3 DNA follows: TGTGCCAGCATCTTTAGCGGGAGGGACTCCTACGAGCAGTACTTC.

The chain carries TRBV30 and TRBJ1-3, with a tentative D call TRBD1 (6 bases). Germline V CDR1 and CDR2: GTSNPN, SVGIG (reference sequence). The CDR3 has 12 residues. The CDR3 is CSYTGTGNTIYF. CDR3 nucleotides: TGTTCTTATACAGGGACTGGAAACACCATATATTTT.

V is TRBV4-3 and J is TRBJ2-2; D is undetermined. The CDR3 runs to 14 residues. With 4 bases removed from V and 6 bases from J, the gap between germline ends came to 12 bases. Germline V CDR1 and CDR2: LGHNA, YSLEER. The CDR3 DNA follows: TGCGCCAGCAGCCTCCTGTTGCGTTCCGGGGAGCTGTTTTTT. Its protein is CASSLLLRSGELFF.

Only a few counts were recorded for this clone. This chain uses TRBV24-1 with TRBJ1-2; no reliable D call. The length of the CDR3 is 12 residues. CDR1 is KGHDR, CDR2 SFDVKD, per germline. V dropped 2 bases and J dropped 4 bases, with 4 bases sitting between them. CDR3 DNA: TGTGCCACCAGTGATTCGTCCTATGGCTACACCTTC. Translating it yields CATSDSSYGYTF.

The rearrangement uses TRBV6-5 and TRBJ1-2; D not resolved. This CDR3 is 12 amino acids long. Germline CDR1 MNHEY, CDR2 SVGAGI. The germline V and J ends were trimmed by 8 bases and 4 bases, with 11 bases remaining between them. The CDR3: CASFGEPYGYTF. The CDR3 DNA follows: TGTGCCAGCTTCGGGGAACCCTATGGCTACACCTTC.

This clone appeared a few times. The V and J genes are TRBV28 and TRBJ2-3, with no clear D. The CDR3 length is 13 residues. With 5 bases removed from V and 6 bases from J, the gap between germline ends came to 12 bases. Germline CDR1 reads MDHEN; CDR2 reads SYDVKM. CDR3 in DNA: TGTGCCAGCAGTCCCCCTGCGCGGGATACGCAGTATTTT. The encoded protein is CASSPPARDTQYF.

The chain employs TRBV2 and TRBJ1-4; tentatively, D is TRBD1 (5 bases). The germline gives CDR1 SNHLY, CDR2 FYNNEI. CDR3 length: 15 amino acids. V was clipped by 3 bases and J by 8 bases, with 16 bases between them. The CDR3 DNA reads TGTGCCAGCAGTGACTCCGGGGGTCTGGGGGAAAAACTGTTTTTT. It specifies CASSDSGGLGEKLFF.

The chain employs TRBV9 and TRBJ2-1, with 9 bases that match TRBD2. CDR3 length: 17 amino acids. V gave up 4 bases and J gave up 5 bases; unmatched junction bases: 13. The germline V gene encodes CDR1 SGDLS and CDR2 YYNGEE. CDR3: CASSPRAALAGHNEQFF. The CDR3 nucleotides are TGTGCCAGCAGCCCAAGGGCGGCGCTAGCGGGACACAATGAGCAGTTCTTC.

The chain couples TRBV10-3 to TRBJ2-1, with TRBD2 identical over 14 bases. Germline V gives CDR1 ENHRY, CDR2 SYGVKD. After removal of 9 bases from V and 8 bases from J, the junction contained 3 bases not matched to a gene. This CDR3 comprises 13 residues. The CDR3 nucleotides read TGTGCCATGGGACTAGCGGGAGTCCATGAGCAGTTCTTC. Residues: CAMGLAGVHEQFF.

The count of this clone is one. V is TRBV7-8 and J is TRBJ2-5, with 7 bases identical to TRBD2. Germline trimming cut 3 bases from V and 5 bases from J; bases unmatched to any gene: 9. Looked up from germline, CDR1 is SGHVS and CDR2 is FQNEAQ. There are 15 residues in the CDR3. CDR3 region: CASSFSSGGGETQYF. DNA of the CDR3: TGTGCCAGCAGCTTCTCTAGCGGTGGGGGGGAGACCCAGTACTTC.

The chain is built from TRBV7-9 and TRBJ2-3; D gene unclear. This CDR3 has 11 residues. Germline CDR1 is SEHNR and CDR2 is FQNEAQ (reference sequence). V lost 2 bases, J lost 6 bases, and 3 bases lay in between. The CDR3 region is CASSLTDTQYF. The CDR3 nucleotides read TGTGCCAGCAGCTTAACTGATACGCAGTATTTT.